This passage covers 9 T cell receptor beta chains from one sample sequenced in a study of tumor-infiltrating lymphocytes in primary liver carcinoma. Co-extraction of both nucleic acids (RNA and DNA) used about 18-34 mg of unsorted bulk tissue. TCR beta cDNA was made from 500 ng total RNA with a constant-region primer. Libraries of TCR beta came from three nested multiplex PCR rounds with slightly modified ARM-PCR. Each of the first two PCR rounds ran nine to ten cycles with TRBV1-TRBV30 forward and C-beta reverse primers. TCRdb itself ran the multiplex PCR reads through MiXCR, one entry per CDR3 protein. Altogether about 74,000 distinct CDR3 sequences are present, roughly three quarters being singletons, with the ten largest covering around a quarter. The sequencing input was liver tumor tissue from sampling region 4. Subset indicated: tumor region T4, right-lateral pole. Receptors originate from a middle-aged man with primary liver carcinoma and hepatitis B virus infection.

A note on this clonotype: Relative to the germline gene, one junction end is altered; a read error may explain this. DNA for the CDR3: TGCGTCAGCAGCTTGGGTGGTGGAGATCAAGAGACCCAGTACTTC. Translated, it gives CVSSLGGGDQETQYF. V usage is TRBV5-1 and J usage is TRBJ2-5; D gene unclear. This CDR3 has 15 amino acids. Germline CDR1 reads SGHRS; CDR2 reads YFSETQ.

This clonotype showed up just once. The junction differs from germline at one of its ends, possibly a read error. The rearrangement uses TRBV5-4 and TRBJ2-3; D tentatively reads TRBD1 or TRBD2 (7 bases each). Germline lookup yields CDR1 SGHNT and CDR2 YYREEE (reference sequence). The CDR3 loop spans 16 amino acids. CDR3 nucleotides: TGTGCCAACAGCCCTTGGCCGTTGCGGGGGACAGATACGCGGTATTTT. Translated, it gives CANSPWPLRGTDTRYF.

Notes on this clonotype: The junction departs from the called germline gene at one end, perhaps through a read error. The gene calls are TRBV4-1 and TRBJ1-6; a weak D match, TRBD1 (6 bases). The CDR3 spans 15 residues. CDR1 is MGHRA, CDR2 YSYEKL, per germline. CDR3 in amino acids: CTSSQVQGLNSPLHF. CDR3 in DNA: TGTACCAGCAGCCAAGTTCAGGGGCTGAATTCACCCCTCCACTTT.

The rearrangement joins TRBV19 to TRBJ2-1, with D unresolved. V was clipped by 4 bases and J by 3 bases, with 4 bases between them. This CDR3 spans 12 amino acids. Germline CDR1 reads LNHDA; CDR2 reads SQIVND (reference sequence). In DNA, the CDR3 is TGTGCCAGTAGTAGGATCTACAATGAGCAGTTCTTC. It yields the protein CASSRIYNEQFF.

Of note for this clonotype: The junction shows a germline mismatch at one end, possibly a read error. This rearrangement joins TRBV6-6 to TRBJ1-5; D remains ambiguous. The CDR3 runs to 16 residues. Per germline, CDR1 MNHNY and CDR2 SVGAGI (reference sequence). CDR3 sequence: CASGYRAEYSNQPQHF. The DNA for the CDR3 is TGCGCCAGCGGTTACCGAGCAGAGTATAGCAATCAGCCCCAGCATTTT.

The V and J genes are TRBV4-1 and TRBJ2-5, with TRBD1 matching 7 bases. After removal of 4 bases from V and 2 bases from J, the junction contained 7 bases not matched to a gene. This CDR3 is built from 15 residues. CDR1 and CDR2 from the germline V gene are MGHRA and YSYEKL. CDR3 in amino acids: CASSREGDSQETQYF. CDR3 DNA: TGCGCCAGCAGCCGAGAAGGGGACAGTCAAGAGACCCAGTACTTC.

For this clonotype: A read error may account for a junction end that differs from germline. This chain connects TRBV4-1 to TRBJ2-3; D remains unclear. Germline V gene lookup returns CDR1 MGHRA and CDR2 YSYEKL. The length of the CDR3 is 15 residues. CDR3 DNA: TGCGCCAGCAACCAAGATATACTAACTTTGGATACGCAGTATTTT. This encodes CASNQDILTLDTQYF.

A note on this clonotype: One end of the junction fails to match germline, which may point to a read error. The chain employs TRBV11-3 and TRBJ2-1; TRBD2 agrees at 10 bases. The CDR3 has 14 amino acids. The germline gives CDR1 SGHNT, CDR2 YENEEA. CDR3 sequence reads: CTSSSLAGEDEQFF. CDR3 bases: TGTACCAGCAGCTCCCTAGCGGGAGAAGATGAGCAGTTCTTC.

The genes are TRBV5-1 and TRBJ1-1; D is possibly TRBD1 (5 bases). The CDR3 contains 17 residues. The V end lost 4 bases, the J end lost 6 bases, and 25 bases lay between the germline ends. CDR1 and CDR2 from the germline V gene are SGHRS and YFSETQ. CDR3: CASSLGGIQGRDAEAFF. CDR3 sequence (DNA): TGCGCCAGCAGCCTCGGGGGGATCCAAGGGCGCGACGCTGAAGCTTTCTTT.